Presented here are 18 T cell receptor beta chains from one specimen sequenced in a study of blood T cell repertoires in COVID-19 (TCRdb year 2020). The library was produced with the immunoSEQ multiplex PCR assay. This immuneACCESS table, as held by TCRdb, lists in-frame sequences with V and J called but not all clones. Of the missing ones, under half trace to an unresolved V gene in checked studies; the others have no known cause. This sample is represented by roughly 150,000 clones; approximately 85% of them were singletons. The top ten hold about 6.9% of the sample. Sequencing used peripheral blood. All receptors derive from a man of 80 years or more with COVID-19, enrolled during active disease.

The CDR3 is CASSSDSHNSPLHF. In nucleotides, the CDR3 is TGCGCCAGCAGCTCTGACAGCCATAATTCACCCCTCCACTTT. The chain joins TRBV5-1 to TRBJ1-6; D is perhaps TRBD1 (5 bases). Deletions cut 3 bases from V and 5 bases from J, with 9 bases between. This CDR3 comprises 14 residues. Per the germline V gene, CDR1 is SGHRS and CDR2 is YFSETQ.

This sequence joins TRBV6-1 and TRBJ1-1; D unclear. CDR3 length equals 14 residues. V was cut by 2 bases and J by 1 base, with 8 bases left in between. Germline CDR1 reads MNHNS; CDR2 reads SASEGT. The CDR3 region is CASSEIGRNTEAFF. In DNA form, the CDR3 reads TGTGCCAGCAGTGAAATTGGGCGGAACACTGAAGCTTTCTTT.

V usage is TRBV5-1 and J usage is TRBJ1-6; D call uncertain. Germline CDR1 SGHRS, CDR2 YFSETQ. V was shortened by 7 bases and J by 10 bases, with 12 bases between the two germline ends. The CDR3 loop spans 12 amino acids. CDR3 loop: CASRLGSSPLHF. CDR3 coding DNA: TGCGCCAGCCGTTTAGGGAGCTCACCCCTCCACTTT.

This sequence joins TRBV19 and TRBJ1-2, with 11 positions matching TRBD1. Germline loops: CDR1 LNHDA, CDR2 SQIVND (reference sequence). The CDR3 contains 16 residues. Losses at the gene ends were 10 bases for V and 4 bases for J; bases not matched to a gene: 14. The DNA for the CDR3 is TGTGCCACCCTCCCCCGGGACAGGGGGAAGGGCTATGGCTACACCTTC. Amino acid sequence: CATLPRDRGKGYGYTF.

The V and J genes are TRBV5-8 and TRBJ2-2; 8 nucleotides align to TRBD1. Unmatched junction bases numbered 7, after V lost 3 bases and J lost 0 bases. The CDR3 has 17 residues. Germline lookup yields CDR1 SGHTS and CDR2 YDEGEE. The CDR3 nucleotides are TGTGCCAGCAGCTGGACAGGGAGGTCGGCGAACACCGGGGAGCTGTTTTTT. As protein: CASSWTGRSANTGELFF.

This chain uses TRBV6-5 with TRBJ1-2; D unclear. V was shortened by 6 bases and J by 3 bases, with 11 bases between the two germline ends. Germline V gene data show CDR1 as MNHEY and CDR2 as SVGAGI. The CDR3 is made up of 13 amino acids. The CDR3 loop reads CASSQDSHYGYTF. CDR3 nucleotides: TGTGCCAGCAGCCAGGATTCTCACTATGGCTACACCTTC.

This chain uses TRBV5-4 with TRBJ2-1; 9 bases are a match to TRBD1. The ends lost 4 bases at V and 4 bases at J; junction bases unmatched: 3. The CDR3 is 14 residues long. The germline V gene encodes CDR1 SGHNT and CDR2 YYREEE (reference sequence). The CDR3 bases are TGTGCCAGCAGCAGGGGACAGGGATACAATGAGCAGTTCTTC. Translating it yields CASSRGQGYNEQFF.

Comment on this clone: This same CDR3 is encoded by further DNA sequences in the sample. This sequence joins TRBV15 and TRBJ1-1, with D unresolved. V was pared by 0 bases and J by 0 bases, with 5 bases between. The CDR3 spans 14 residues. The V gene's germline CDR1 is LNHNV and CDR2 YYDKDF (reference sequence). The CDR3 region is CATSRDRVNTEAFF. Here the CDR3 DNA reads TGTGCCACCAGCAGAGATCGTGTGAACACTGAAGCTTTCTTT.

The chain is built from TRBV10-3 and TRBJ1-5, with TRBD1 as a possible D gene (5 bases). The germline gives CDR1 ENHRY, CDR2 SYGVKD. The V gene lost 6 bases and the J gene lost 6 bases, with 12 bases spanning the gap. This CDR3 contains 13 residues. In DNA, the CDR3 is TGTGCCATCAGGGGGGGGGAAGGTCAGCCCCAGCATTTT. This codes for CAIRGGEGQPQHF.

This sequence joins TRBV19 and TRBJ1-4; perhaps TRBD1 as D (5 bases). V lost 3 bases, J lost 8 bases, and 19 bases lay in between. Germline CDR1 reads LNHDA; CDR2 reads SQIVND (reference sequence). The CDR3 totals 16 residues. CDR3 bases: TGTGCCAGTAGTATTTTTGGGGGGACCAAAGTCGAAAAACTGTTTTTT. Translation gives CASSIFGGTKVEKLFF.

The J gene is TRBJ2-7, the V gene TRBV2; D possibly corresponds to TRBD2 (5 bases). Looked up from germline, CDR1 is SNHLY and CDR2 is FYNNEI. With 7 bases removed from V and 4 bases from J, the gap between germline ends came to 17 bases. The CDR3 has 14 residues. As DNA, the CDR3 is TGTGCCAGCATGGTAGGGAGCGACGGTTACGAGCAGTACTTC. It codes for CASMVGSDGYEQYF.

The V and J genes are TRBV4-2 and TRBJ2-7; no firm D call. Trimming left V 0 bases short and J 0 bases short, with 12 bases between. CDR1 LGHNA and CDR2 YNFKEQ come from the germline V gene. The CDR3 contains 16 residues. Here the CDR3 reads CASSQDISSRSYEQYF. Here the CDR3 DNA reads TGTGCCAGCAGCCAAGATATTAGCAGTCGCTCCTACGAGCAGTACTTC.

CDR3 loop: CASSPDTLNTEAFF. As DNA, the CDR3 is TGTGCCAGCAGTCCGGACACCTTGAACACTGAAGCTTTCTTT. The chain carries TRBV2 and TRBJ1-1, with D tentatively TRBD1 (5 bases). V was shortened by 5 bases and J by 0 bases, with 10 bases between the two germline ends. The CDR3 contains 14 residues. Looked up from germline, CDR1 is SNHLY and CDR2 is FYNNEI.

The gene calls are TRBV14 and TRBJ1-3, with 9 bases lining up with TRBD1. Germline lookup yields CDR1 SGHDN and CDR2 FVKESK. V shed 4 bases, J shed 4 bases, and the junction held 2 bases outside the gene matches. The CDR3 loop spans 14 amino acids. CDR3 protein: CASSRQGGGNTIYF. CDR3 nucleotide sequence: TGTGCCAGCAGCCGACAGGGGGGAGGAAACACCATATATTTT.

V gene TRBV3-1 (or the pseudogene TRBV3-2) combines with J gene TRBJ1-3; weak D call: TRBD1 (6 bases). V was trimmed by 4 bases and J by 4 bases, leaving 11 bases between them. The CDR3 sequence is 14 residues long. CDR1 and CDR2 (germline): LGHDT, YNNKEL (reference sequence). The CDR3 sequence is CASSLRTEGNTIYF. As DNA, the CDR3 is TGTGCCAGCAGCCTTCGGACAGAAGGAAACACCATATATTTT.

This clone was picked up a small number of times. The chain joins TRBV28 to TRBJ1-2; 7 bases line up with TRBD1. Germline V gene lookup returns CDR1 MDHEN and CDR2 SYDVKM. The CDR3 is 15 amino acids. With V trimmed by 4 bases and J by 2 bases, 7 bases remained unmatched. The chain's CDR3 is CASSSWTGTNYGYTF. CDR3 nucleotides: TGTGCCAGCAGTTCATGGACAGGCACCAACTATGGCTACACCTTC.

This clone was counted a few times. J is TRBJ1-1 and V is TRBV3-1 (or the pseudogene TRBV3-2), with a possible D match to TRBD1 (5 bases). Germline V gene sequence: CDR1 LGHDT, CDR2 YNNKEL (reference sequence). V dropped 0 bases and J dropped 6 bases, with 11 bases sitting between them. The CDR3 has 14 residues. This CDR3 is CASSQEVGGSEAFF. The CDR3 DNA reads as TGTGCCAGCAGCCAAGAGGTGGGGGGGTCTGAAGCTTTCTTT.

In this sample, this clone turned up a few times. V usage is TRBV3-1 (or the pseudogene TRBV3-2) and J usage is TRBJ1-6; 9 bases align to TRBD1. The CDR3 totals 16 residues. Germline lookup yields CDR1 LGHDT and CDR2 YNNKEL (reference sequence). V shed 4 bases and J 5 bases; nucleotides not matched to a gene: 6. The CDR3 DNA sequence: TGTGCCAGCAGCCGCGACAGGGGGTACAATAATTCACCCCTCCACTTT. Translated: CASSRDRGYNNSPLHF.